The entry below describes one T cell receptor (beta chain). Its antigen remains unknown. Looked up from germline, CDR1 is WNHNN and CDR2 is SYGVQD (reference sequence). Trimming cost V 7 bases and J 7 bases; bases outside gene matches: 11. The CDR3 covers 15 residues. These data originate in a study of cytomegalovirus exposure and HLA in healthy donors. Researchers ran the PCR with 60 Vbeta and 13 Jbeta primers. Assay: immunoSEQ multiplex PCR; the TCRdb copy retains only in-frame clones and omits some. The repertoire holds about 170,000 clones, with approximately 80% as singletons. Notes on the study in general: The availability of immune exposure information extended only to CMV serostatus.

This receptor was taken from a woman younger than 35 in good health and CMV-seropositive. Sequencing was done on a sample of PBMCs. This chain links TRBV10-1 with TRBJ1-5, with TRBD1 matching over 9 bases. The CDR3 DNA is TGCGCCAGCACACCATCGGGACAGGGTCCCCAGCCCCAGCATTTT. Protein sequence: CASTPSGQGPQPQHF.